This T cell receptor (beta chain) was sequenced in a study of T cells in Graves' hyperthyroidism and ophthalmopathy. The investigators amplified TCR beta CDR3 regions from RNA transcripts. HTBI primers were the set used in a first-round RT-PCR of the TCR CDR3. TCRdb called the multiplex PCR reads again in MiXCR, with one record for every CDR3 protein. Altogether 200,000 to 250,000 distinct CDR3 sequences are present, approximately 23% being singletons, with the ten largest covering around 40%. Concerning this clonotype itself: Its antigen is unknown.

Study-wide results and limits: Most clonotypes expanded in the thyroid (above 0.001) were also present in blood.

Enrolled ophthalmopathy patients presented with a Clinical Activity Score of at least 3, a NOSPECS grade of at least 4, and disease duration under 3 months. The sequence came from a woman aged 40 to 50 with Graves' ophthalmopathy. The sample was blood.

CDR3 region: CASSLMQTGSYEQYF. The DNA of the CDR3 is TGTGCCAGCAGCTTGATGCAGACGGGCTCCTACGAGCAGTACTTC. The chain employs TRBV7-2 and TRBJ2-7; no firm D call. There are 15 residues in the CDR3. CDR1 is SGHTA and CDR2 is FQGNSA in the germline V gene. With 3 bases removed from V and 0 bases from J, the gap between germline ends came to 12 bases.